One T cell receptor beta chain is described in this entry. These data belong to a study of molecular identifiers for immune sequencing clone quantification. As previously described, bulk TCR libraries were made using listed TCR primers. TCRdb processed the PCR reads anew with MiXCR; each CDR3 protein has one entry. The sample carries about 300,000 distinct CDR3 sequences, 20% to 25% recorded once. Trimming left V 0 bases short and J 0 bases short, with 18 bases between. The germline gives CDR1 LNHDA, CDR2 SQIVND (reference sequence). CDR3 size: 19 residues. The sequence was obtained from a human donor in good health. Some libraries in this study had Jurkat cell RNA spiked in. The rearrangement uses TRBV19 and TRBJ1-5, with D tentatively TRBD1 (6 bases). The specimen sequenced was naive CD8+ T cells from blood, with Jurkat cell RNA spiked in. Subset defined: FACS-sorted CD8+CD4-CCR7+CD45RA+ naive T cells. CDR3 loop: CASSIDPGAVHNSNQPQHF. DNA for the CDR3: TGTGCCAGTAGTATAGATCCAGGGGCAGTGCATAATAGCAATCAGCCCCAGCATTTT.